A single sample gave rise to the 3 T cell receptor beta chains below, sequenced in a study of cytomegalovirus exposure and HLA in healthy donors. The primer mix had 60 Vbeta and 13 Jbeta primers. Assay: immunoSEQ multiplex PCR; the TCRdb copy retains only in-frame clones and omits some. Among some 90,000 clones listed, roughly 63% were seen once. The specimen sequenced was PBMCs. Source of these receptors: a man aged 45-60 years in good health and CMV-seronegative.

V is TRBV27 and J is TRBJ1-1, with D hard to call. V gave up 6 bases and J gave up 3 bases, with 11 bases separating them. In germline, CDR1 is MNHEY, CDR2 SMNVEV (reference sequence). The CDR3 is 13 residues long. CDR3 region: CASSPERDTEAFF. The CDR3 nucleotides are TGTGCCAGCAGCCCGGAGAGGGACACTGAAGCTTTCTTT.

CDR3 in DNA: TGCGCCAGCAGCTTAGCCCCCCCTAACTATGGCTACACCTTC. Translated, it gives CASSLAPPNYGYTF. The V call is TRBV5-1, the J call TRBJ1-2; no reliable D call. The CDR3 contains 14 residues. Germline CDR1 reads SGHRS; CDR2 reads YFSETQ. V lost 2 bases and J lost 0, with 8 bases in between.

In this sample, this clone turned up once. This chain joins TRBV18 and TRBJ2-5; unclear D gene. The V end lost 1 base, the J end lost 2 bases, and 11 bases lay between the germline ends. The CDR3 runs to 15 residues. Per the germline V gene, CDR1 is KGHSH and CDR2 is LQKENI. CDR3 sequence: CASSPRSTLQETQYF. The DNA for the CDR3 is TGTGCCAGCTCACCACGGAGTACACTACAAGAGACCCAGTACTTC.